This entry concerns a single TCR beta chain. These data belong to a study of blood T cell repertoires in COVID-19. In the study's own analysis: The authors estimated nucleated cell counts from reference gene primer amplification. The method was immunoSEQ multiplex PCR; TCRdb's version includes in-frame clones alone and lacks a portion of them. V, J and clone size were drawn from that table, and D and trimming were deduced from the DNA. The profile shows under 200,000 clones, around three quarters of them singletons. The CDR3 is 15 residues long. Germline values: CDR1 SGHRS, CDR2 YFSETQ. V was cut by 0 bases and J by 7 bases, with 14 bases left in between.

The sample taken for sequencing was PBMCs or T cells enriched from blood (not recorded which). The clonotype was recovered from a woman in her 70s in a cohort exposed to, infected with or recovered from COVID-19 (not recorded which). The rearrangement joins TRBV5-1 to TRBJ2-1; D may be TRBD1 (5 bases). The CDR3 region is CASSLGQPGNNEQFF. Here the CDR3 DNA reads TGCGCCAGCAGCTTGGGACAGCCCGGTAATAATGAGCAGTTCTTC. The full variable domain, with the rest looked up from reference TRBV5-1 and TRBJ2-1, is KAGVTQTPRYLIKTRGQQVTLSCSPISGHRSVSWYQQTPGQGLQFLFEYFSETQRNKGNFPGRFSGRQFSNSRSEMNVSTLELGDSALYLCASSLGQPGNNEQFFGPGTRLTVL.